This TCR beta chain was identified in a study of shared clonotypes between healthy human individuals (dated by TCRdb to 2019 to 2021). Regarding the research as a whole: The cohort comprised a couple of women and a few men aged 18 to 49 years. For each donor, three plates each were used for CD4 naive and CD4 memory, two plates were used for CD8 naive, and one plate was used for CD8 memory. To estimate repertoire size and how much clonotypes are shared between individuals, the study performed deep sequencing of blood TCR repertoires from a handful of healthy adults. Libraries were prepared and TCR repertoires were sequenced by different laboratories using diverse techniques, in order to increase sequencing depth and limit assay-specific biases. Per donor, leukapheresis produced somewhere between about 0.85 and 10 billion PBMCs.

What the work shows at the level of the full study, not this receptor alone: Even with the large sequencing depth, rarefaction of the sorted-subset datasets indicated that sequencing was incomplete. Only blood was sampled, and tissue TCR repertoires likely differ from those in blood. Around 5% of naive CD4, 3.5% of naive CD8, approximately 2.2% of memory CD4, and about 0.4% of memory CD8 clonotypes were shared across a few donors. The small number of donors limited the genetic and exposure-history diversity represented. Larger estimated clonotype richness was generally found for naive subsets than for memory subsets. Pairwise subsampling indicated that sequencing depth was expected to affect the degree of clonotype sharing among donors. Compared with non-shared clonotypes, clonotypes shared by all four sorted-subset donors had higher generation probabilities.

The germline V gene yields SGHRS for CDR1 and YFSETQ for CDR2. The CDR3, from cysteine to phenylalanine, totals 14 residues. Just the 42-base CDR3 DNA is kept, in frame starting at base 1. V is pared back by 6 bases and J by 5 bases, with 17 bases lying between the germline termini. Using the deep immunoSEQ assay, multiplex PCR amplified TCR CDR3 regions from genomic DNA. Extracted genomic DNA from each cell subset was spread evenly across all wells of several immunoSEQ 96-well plates, with each plate serving as a replicate. Each replicate PCR for sorted subsets received around 200 ng genomic DNA, equal to roughly 30,000 T cell genomes. Purified libraries were measured with a Qubit 3.0 fluorometer, size-checked on a Bioanalyzer 2100, and measured again with the KAPA Library Quantification kit. Every immunoSEQ 96-well plate was sequenced on a separate single-read 150-cycle Illumina NextSeq 550 flow cell. Per the original workflow: Because only junctional sequences without quality scores were contained in the immunoSEQ output, filtering matching that applied to full-length reads could not be performed. To assign V/J genes and CDR3, sequences were annotated using PyIR, a Python wrapper for IgBLAST v1.9, with IMGT germline references. Reads were filtered out if the reads had weak V/J assignments (E-value above 1e-6), no CDR3, stop codons, out-of-frame junctions, or ambiguous translated residues. V3J clonotypes were defined by identical inferred V gene, J gene, and CDR3 amino acid sequence. To compute the percentage overlap between repertoires, the number of shared unique clonotypes was divided by the size of the smaller repertoire. Repertoire richness was assessed with RTK rarefaction, the Chao1 estimator, and Recon v2.1 estimates of unobserved clonotypes. For all TCRbeta clonotypes obtained by the gDNA method from a handful of donors, generation probabilities were computed with OLGA. In its TCRdb copy, this immuneACCESS table keeps in-frame sequences only and misses some clones. Where compared with another copy, unresolved V genes explain less than half of these, and the others have no known cause. V, J and clone size derive from that table, while D and trimming were established from the DNA sequence. For this sample there are roughly 810,000 clones; roughly 96% appear just once. Together, the top ten hold less than 0.25% of the sample.

Regarding this clone: Its specific antigen is unknown. It has no much larger one-base neighbor in the sample; base qualities were not kept.

CD8 naive samples were obtained by positive selection for CCR7 among CD45RO-negative cells, yielding a CD45RA+CCR7+ population from which TemRA cells were excluded. Donors were healthy HIV-negative adults with no recently reported acute infections or vaccinations. Every donor was a Caucasian adult living in Nashville, Tennessee, USA. Blood was collected by leukapheresis, and PBMCs were isolated by Ficoll-Histopaque density gradient centrifugation and then cryopreserved in liquid nitrogen vapor phase. Purity and quantity of every magnetically sorted T cell population were checked by analytical flow cytometry. From each sorted fraction, genomic DNA was isolated and quantified by UV absorbance on a Nanodrop 2000c.

The source material was naive CD8+ T cells sorted from blood. The cell subset or site label on this specimen signifies: CD45RA+CCR7+. This sequence uses TRBV5-1 and TRBJ2-5; TRBD2 is a weak D gene call, 5 bases matching. This TCR was recovered from a man younger than 45 in good health. The bases are TGCGCCAGCACAACCAACGGACTGATGGAGACCCAGTACTTC. The resulting protein is CASTTNGLMETQYF. This CDR3, with the reference TRBV5-1 and TRBJ2-5 proteins standing in past its ends, gives the full variable domain KAGVTQTPRYLIKTRGQQVTLSCSPISGHRSVSWYQQTPGQGLQFLFEYFSETQRNKGNFPGRFSGRQFSNSRSEMNVSTLELGDSALYLCASTTNGLMETQYFGPGTRLLVL.